These 30 T cell receptor beta chains originate from one sample sequenced in a study of shared clonotypes between healthy human individuals. Profiling relied on immunoSEQ multiplex PCR, and the TCRdb table lists in-frame clones only, not all of them. The sample includes around 300,000 clones, more than 75% seen only once; the top ten take roughly 15%. Sequenced material: memory CD8+ T cells sorted from blood. Documented subset: CD45RO+ cells pooled with CCR7-negative TemRA cells. Every receptor here comes from a man between 18 and 29 years old in good health.

V is TRBV27 and J is TRBJ1-2; weak D call: TRBD1 (5 bases). The CDR3 loop spans 13 amino acids. Germline CDR1 and CDR2: MNHEY and SMNVEV (reference sequence). V was shortened by 6 bases and J by 4 bases, with 12 bases between the two germline ends. DNA of the CDR3: TGTGCCAGCAGACTGCAGGGAACCTATGGCTACACCTTC. It yields the protein CASRLQGTYGYTF.

Comments on this clone: It differs at one base from a far larger clone, so likely a read error. Other DNA sequences of this sample code for an identical CDR3. The chain has TRBV7-9 and TRBJ2-7; D may be TRBD1 (5 bases). The CDR3 spans 12 residues. CDR1 is SEHNR, CDR2 FQNEAQ, per germline (reference sequence). This CDR3 reads CASSLGVYEQYF. DNA for the CDR3: TGCGCCAGCAGCTTAGGGGTCTACGAGCAGTACTTC.

The chain couples TRBV7-9 to TRBJ2-1; 10 bases line up with TRBD2. The CDR3 loop spans 18 amino acids. Looked up from germline, CDR1 is SEHNR and CDR2 is FQNEAQ (reference sequence). After removal of 5 bases from V and 7 bases from J, the junction contained 17 bases not matched to a gene. CDR3 nucleotide sequence: TGTGCCAGCAGCCCCGGGCTAGCGGGAGCCTACCCCCTTAATGAGCAGTTCTTC. Its protein is CASSPGLAGAYPLNEQFF.

The rearrangement links TRBV7-2 to TRBJ2-1, with 11 bases lining up with TRBD2. V dropped 1 base and J dropped 5; count of bases not matched to a gene: 1. CDR1 is SGHTA and CDR2 is FQGNSA in the germline V gene. The CDR3 spans 15 residues. CDR3 region: CASSLGTSGHNEQFF. CDR3 DNA: TGTGCCAGCAGCTTAGGGACTAGCGGGCACAATGAGCAGTTCTTC.

As DNA, the CDR3 is TGTGCCAGCACTCGTAGCGCTGAAGCTTTCTTT. This sequence encodes CASTRSAEAFF. The V and J genes are TRBV6-1 and TRBJ1-1; D gene uncertain. This CDR3 is 11 amino acids long. V lost 7 bases, J lost 6 bases, and 9 bases lay in between. Per the germline V gene, CDR1 is MNHNS and CDR2 is SASEGT.

The rearrangement joins TRBV13 to TRBJ1-1; D uncertain. Germline V gives CDR1 PRHDT, CDR2 FYEKMQ (reference sequence). V was shortened by 4 bases and J by 4 bases, with 19 bases between the two germline ends. The CDR3 has 16 residues. The CDR3 DNA follows: TGTGCCAGCAGCTCCCGATCCGACACGCTAGGCACTGAAGCTTTCTTT. Protein: CASSSRSDTLGTEAFF. The variable domain in full, with the rest retrieved from reference TRBV13 and TRBJ1-1, is AAGVIQSPRHLIKEKRETATLKCYPIPRHDTVYWYQQGPGQDPQFLISFYEKMQSDKGSIPDRFSAQQFSDYHSELNMSSLELGDSALYFCASSSRSDTLGTEAFFGQGTRLTVV.

The chain links TRBV9 to TRBJ2-3, with D tentatively TRBD2 (6 bases). The CDR3 extends over 14 amino acids. The V end lost 1 base, the J end lost 1 base, and 7 bases lay between the germline ends. Per germline, CDR1 SGDLS and CDR2 YYNGEE. This CDR3 is CASSVLARTDTQYF. The CDR3, as DNA: TGTGCCAGCAGCGTACTAGCGCGCACAGATACGCAGTATTTT.

This clone has only one observation. The V and J genes are TRBV27 and TRBJ1-2; D remains unclear. CDR3 length equals 12 residues. CDR1 is MNHEY, CDR2 SMNVEV, per germline (reference sequence). With 4 bases removed from V and 0 bases from J, the gap between germline ends came to 3 bases. The CDR3 spells CASSSTNYGYTF. For the CDR3, the DNA is TGTGCCAGCAGTTCAACTAACTATGGCTACACCTTC.

The CDR3 DNA reads TGTGCCAGCAGCTTAGAATTTTTTGGGACAGGGGCCTCTGGGGAGCTGTTTTTT. Translating it yields CASSLEFFGTGASGELFF. This chain uses TRBV7-2 with TRBJ2-2; TRBD1 matches at 10 bases. V shed 1 base, J shed 8 bases, and the junction held 13 bases outside the gene matches. The CDR3 spans 18 residues. Germline CDR1 and CDR2: SGHTA and FQGNSA.

As concerns this clone: This specimen includes other DNA sequences encoding the same CDR3. V usage is TRBV9 and J usage is TRBJ2-3; 8 bases are a match to TRBD1. CDR1 SGDLS and CDR2 YYNGEE come from the germline V gene. V shed 4 bases, J shed 2 bases, and the junction held 9 bases outside the gene matches. This CDR3 spans 16 amino acids. This CDR3 is CASSPRTGLSTDTQYF. The CDR3 DNA sequence: TGTGCCAGCAGCCCTCGGACAGGGTTATCCACAGATACGCAGTATTTT.

The rearrangement joins TRBV2 to TRBJ2-1; 10 bases line up with TRBD2. CDR1 is SNHLY and CDR2 is FYNNEI in the germline V gene. Losses at the gene ends were 3 bases for V and 0 bases for J; bases not matched to a gene: 2. The CDR3 is 16 residues long. The CDR3 bases are TGTGCCAGCAGTGAGGTAGCGGGAGGCTCCTACAATGAGCAGTTCTTC. Encoded protein: CASSEVAGGSYNEQFF.

This chain connects TRBV10-2 to TRBJ2-7; D gene ambiguous. Between the trimmed V and J ends, which lost 2 bases and 5 bases, there was a span of 7 bases. The V gene's germline CDR1 is WSHSY and CDR2 SAAADI. The CDR3 extends over 12 amino acids. CDR3 region: CASSETVNEQYF. CDR3 nucleotide sequence: TGCGCCAGCAGTGAGACGGTTAACGAGCAGTACTTC.

V is TRBV4-3 and J is TRBJ2-3; D possibly corresponds to TRBD2 (5 bases). CDR1 and CDR2 from the germline V gene are LGHNA and YSLEER. The CDR3 extends over 16 amino acids. The germline V and J ends were trimmed by 0 bases and 9 bases, with 19 bases remaining between them. The CDR3 reads CASSQDWPEVEVTQYF. DNA for the CDR3: TGCGCCAGCAGCCAAGACTGGCCCGAAGTGGAGGTGACGCAGTATTTT.

This chain links TRBV28 with TRBJ1-4, with D maybe TRBD1 (6 bases). Looked up from germline, CDR1 is MDHEN and CDR2 is SYDVKM. The CDR3 has 15 residues. V was pared by 3 bases and J by 4 bases, with 12 bases between. The DNA for the CDR3 is TGTGCCAGCAGTTTTCTCGGGGGCGTTAATGAAAAACTGTTTTTT. Its protein product is CASSFLGGVNEKLFF.

The sample holds a few counts of this clone. The chain couples TRBV7-8 to TRBJ1-1; 9 nucleotides line up with TRBD1. Trimming took 8 bases from V and 5 from J; bases not matched to a gene: 6. There are 13 residues in the CDR3. Germline assignment: CDR1 SGHVS and CDR2 FQNEAQ. This chain's CDR3 is CASLTGGETEAFF. CDR3 coding DNA: TGTGCCAGCTTGACAGGGGGTGAGACTGAAGCTTTCTTT.

The chain recombines TRBV6-6 with TRBJ2-7; the D is unclear. Trimming took 7 bases from V and 5 from J, leaving 3 bases between them. The CDR3 totals 9 residues. Germline V gives CDR1 MNHNY, CDR2 SVGAGI (reference sequence). Here the CDR3 DNA reads TGTGCCAGCACTCACGAGCAGTACTTC. Its protein product is CASTHEQYF.

The J gene is TRBJ1-2, the V gene TRBV18; 9 bases line up with TRBD1. The CDR3 has 15 amino acids. Looked up from germline, CDR1 is KGHSH and CDR2 is LQKENI. The V segment lost 3 bases and the J segment 6 bases; nucleotides outside the gene matches: 8. CDR3 DNA sequence: TGTGCCAGCTCACCGATGGACAGGGGAAAGGATGGCTACACCTTC. As protein: CASSPMDRGKDGYTF.

The chain couples TRBV27 to TRBJ2-7, with D possibly TRBD2 on 5 matching bases. The germline V and J ends were trimmed by 2 bases and 4 bases, with 12 bases remaining between them. The CDR3 consists of 14 residues. CDR1 MNHEY and CDR2 SMNVEV come from the germline V gene (reference sequence). CDR3 sequence: CASSLTGNLYEQYF. CDR3 sequence (DNA): TGTGCCAGCAGTTTAACGGGGAATTTATACGAGCAGTACTTC.

The rearrangement joins TRBV19 to TRBJ2-7; D tentatively fits TRBD1 or TRBD2 (6 bases each). The V and J ends lost 3 bases and 4 bases respectively, with 16 bases between them. The CDR3 spans 15 residues. In germline, CDR1 is LNHDA, CDR2 SQIVND (reference sequence). The CDR3 sequence: CASSMEGVGFYEQYF. CDR3 DNA: TGTGCCAGTAGTATGGAGGGGGTCGGGTTTTACGAGCAGTACTTC.

The chain combines TRBV7-9 with TRBJ1-1; a possible D gene is TRBD1 (6 bases). Trimming pared 4 bases from V and 1 base from J, leaving 13 bases between. Germline CDR1 reads SEHNR; CDR2 reads FQNEAQ (reference sequence). This CDR3 is built from 15 residues. The CDR3 DNA reads as TGTGCCAGCAGCTCTCCGGACAGTGGGAACACTGAAGCTTTCTTT. Translation: CASSSPDSGNTEAFF.

The CDR3 DNA follows: TGTGCCAGCAGCTTAGGTTCGTGGTCGGCCGGGGCCAACGTCCTGACTTTC. Translating it yields CASSLGSWSAGANVLTF. This chain uses TRBV7-9 with TRBJ2-6; no reliable D call. This CDR3 region has 17 residues. CDR1 and CDR2 (germline): SEHNR, FQNEAQ (reference sequence). Trimming pared 1 base from V and 4 bases from J, leaving 14 bases between.

The V call is TRBV19, the J call TRBJ2-7; no definite D call. The V end was cut by 5 bases, the J end by 4 bases, with 12 bases between. This CDR3 region has 13 residues. Germline CDR1 is LNHDA and CDR2 is SQIVND (reference sequence). CDR3 nucleotide sequence: TGTGCCAGTAGTCCCCGACCTCAATACGAGCAGTACTTC. It encodes CASSPRPQYEQYF.

In this sample, this clone turned up a few times. The rearrangement joins TRBV5-1 to TRBJ2-6; D is unclear. In germline, CDR1 is SGHRS, CDR2 YFSETQ. The V end was cut by 3 bases, the J end by 2 bases, with 9 bases between. The length of the CDR3 is 15 residues. This CDR3 reads CASSYRTAGANVLTF. As DNA, the CDR3 is TGCGCCAGCAGCTACCGGACGGCTGGGGCCAACGTCCTGACTTTC.

V and J are TRBV6-5 and TRBJ1-5; TRBD1 is a possible D gene (5 bases). CDR1 and CDR2 (germline): MNHEY, SVGAGI. CDR3 length: 11 residues. Trimming cost V 10 bases and J 5 bases, with 9 bases left between them. The CDR3 bases are TGTGCCACTGGAGGGGATCAGCCCCAGCATTTT. It specifies CATGGDQPQHF.

The V call is TRBV7-9, the J call TRBJ2-3; D is undetermined. CDR1 is SEHNR and CDR2 is FQNEAQ in the germline V gene (reference sequence). This CDR3 spans 15 amino acids. The V end was cut by 5 bases, the J end by 0 bases, with 12 bases between. In DNA, the CDR3 is TGTGCCAGCAGCGGACGCGCATCTAGCACAGATACGCAGTATTTT. This sequence encodes CASSGRASSTDTQYF.

In regard to this clone: The same CDR3 can be traced to other DNA sequences in this sample. The gene calls are TRBV28 and TRBJ2-7; D might be TRBD1 (5 bases). Germline CDR1 is MDHEN and CDR2 is SYDVKM. Trimming took off 3 bases at V and 4 bases at J, with 13 bases between the two ends. CDR3 size: 14 residues. CDR3 amino acids: CASSFRGLGYEQYF. CDR3 DNA sequence: TGTGCCAGCAGTTTTAGGGGCCTGGGGTACGAGCAGTACTTC.

CDR3 DNA: TGTGCCAGCAGTGAGCATCAGGGGGCGAATGAGCAGTTCTTC. Its protein is CASSEHQGANEQFF. The chain joins TRBV6-4 to TRBJ2-1; 8 nucleotides agree with TRBD1. Looked up from germline, CDR1 is MRHNA and CDR2 is SNTAGT. This CDR3 has 14 residues. The J segment lost 7 bases and the V segment lost 3 bases, leaving 5 bases of the junction unmatched.

The chain couples TRBV27 to TRBJ1-5; D not resolved. The V end lost 1 base, the J end lost 7 bases, and 8 bases lay between the germline ends. The CDR3 sequence is 13 residues long. CDR1 MNHEY and CDR2 SMNVEV come from the germline V gene (reference sequence). The CDR3 nucleotides read TGTGCCAGCAGTTTATACGGGTCCCAGCCCCAGCATTTT. Its translation is CASSLYGSQPQHF.

This chain uses TRBV29-1 with TRBJ2-1, with 7 positions matching TRBD1. V gave up 4 bases and J gave up 0 bases; unmatched junction bases: 6. This CDR3 has 15 residues. Germline CDR1 and CDR2: SQVTM and ANQGSEA. For the CDR3, the DNA is TGCAGCGTTGTGGGACAGAGATTCTCCTACAATGAGCAGTTCTTC. It codes for CSVVGQRFSYNEQFF.

This chain uses TRBV5-1 with TRBJ1-2, with D unclear. Trimming removed 2 bases from V and 2 bases from J, with 7 bases in between. CDR3 length: 13 amino acids. Germline V gives CDR1 SGHRS, CDR2 YFSETQ. CDR3: CASSFDGNYGYTF. The CDR3 nucleotides read TGCGCCAGCAGCTTTGACGGGAACTATGGCTACACCTTC.